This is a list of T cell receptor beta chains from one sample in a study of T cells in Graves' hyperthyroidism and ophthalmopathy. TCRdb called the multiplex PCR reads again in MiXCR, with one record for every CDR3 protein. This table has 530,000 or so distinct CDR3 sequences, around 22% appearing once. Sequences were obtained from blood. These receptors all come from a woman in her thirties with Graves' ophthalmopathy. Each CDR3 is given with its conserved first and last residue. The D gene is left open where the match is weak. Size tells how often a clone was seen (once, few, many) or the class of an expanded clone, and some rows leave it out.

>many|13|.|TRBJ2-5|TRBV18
CASSPVRRETQYF
TGTGCCAGCTCACCTGTTAGGAGAGAGACCCAGTACTTC
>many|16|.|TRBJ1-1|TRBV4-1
CASSRIVDRTNTEAFF
TGCGCCAGCAGCCGGATAGTCGACAGGACGAACACTGAAGCTTTCTTT
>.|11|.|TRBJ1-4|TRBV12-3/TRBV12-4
CASSLSEKLFF
TGTGCCAGCAGTTTAAGCGAAAAACTGTTTTTT
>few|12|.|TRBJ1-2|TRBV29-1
CSVAGANYGYTF
TGCAGCGTAGCGGGAGCTAACTATGGCTACACCTTC
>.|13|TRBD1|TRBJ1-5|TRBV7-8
CASSSDRPQPQHF
TGTGCCAGCAGCTCGGACAGGCCGCAGCCCCAGCATTTT
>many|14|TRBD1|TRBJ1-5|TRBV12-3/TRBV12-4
CASSLGQGWQPQHF
TGTGCCAGCAGTTTAGGACAGGGGTGGCAGCCCCAGCATTTT
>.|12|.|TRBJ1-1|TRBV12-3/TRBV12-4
CASSLATVDAFF
TGTGCCAGCAGTTTAGCTACTGTTGATGCTTTCTTT
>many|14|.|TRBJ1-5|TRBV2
CASSEGGGNQPQHF
TGTGCCAGCAGTGAAGGGGGAGGCAATCAGCCCCAGCATTTT
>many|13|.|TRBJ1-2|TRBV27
CASSFGEGYGYTF
TGTGCCAGCAGTTTCGGGGAGGGCTATGGCTACACCTTC
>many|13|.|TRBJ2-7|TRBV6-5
CASRPTGSYEQYF
TGTGCCAGCAGACCCACAGGGTCCTACGAGCAGTACTTC
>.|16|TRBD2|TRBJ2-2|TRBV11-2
CASSFRSSGNTGELVF
TGTGCCAGCAGCTTCAGATCTAGCGGTAACACCGGGGAGCTGGTTTTT